This record concerns one T cell receptor (beta chain) sequence. These data originate in a study of blood T cell repertoires in COVID-19. The assay was immunoSEQ multiplex PCR, and TCRdb's table has in-frame clones only and misses some. The table has about 250,000 clones, approximately 90% seen once. Self-reported history from a screening survey and questionnaire set each donor's cohort. In germline, CDR1 is LNHDA, CDR2 SQIVND (reference sequence). The CDR3 is 13 residues long. The germline V and J ends were trimmed by 6 bases and 6 bases, with 11 bases remaining between them. The sample was PBMCs or T cells enriched from blood (not recorded which). The rearrangement links TRBV19 to TRBJ2-2; D might be TRBD1 (5 bases). The receptor comes from a man in his forties who had recovered from COVID-19. The CDR3 protein is CASSIRGAGELFF. DNA for the CDR3: TGTGCCAGTAGCATTAGGGGTGCCGGGGAGCTGTTTTTT.